These 22 T cell receptor beta chains came from one sample sequenced in a study of technical replicates of blood from a handful of donors. Measured with immunoSEQ multiplex PCR; TCRdb has only the in-frame clones, and not every one. The sample has 100,000 or so clones; approximately 94% are singletons. The sequencing sample was made of T cells isolated from PBMCs. The source is a human donor in good health.

The V call is TRBV7-8, the J call TRBJ1-2; D perhaps matches TRBD1 (6 bases). Germline loops: CDR1 SGHVS, CDR2 FQNEAQ. Trimming stripped 10 bases from V and 4 bases from J, with 13 bases between. The CDR3 sequence is 12 residues long. The CDR3 bases are TGTGCCATAACAGGGTTTCCCTATGGCTACACCTTC. Encoded protein: CAITGFPYGYTF.

This clone was counted only a few times. The rearrangement joins TRBV5-1 to TRBJ2-7; tentative D call: TRBD2 (6 bases). Germline values: CDR1 SGHRS, CDR2 YFSETQ. V lost 0 bases and J lost 2, with 9 bases in between. This CDR3 is built from 14 residues. CDR3 DNA: TGCGCCAGCAGCTTGGCCCGCGGGACCTACGAGCAGTACTTC. This codes for CASSLARGTYEQYF.

V usage is TRBV5-1 and J usage is TRBJ1-2; 8 nucleotides align to TRBD1. The CDR3 is made up of 14 amino acids. V shed 0 bases and J 2 bases; nucleotides not matched to a gene: 0. Germline-derived CDR1 and CDR2 are SGHRS and YFSETQ. The CDR3, as DNA: TGCGCCAGCAGCTTGGACAGGGGGAACTATGGCTACACCTTC. Translated, it gives CASSLDRGNYGYTF. The full variable domain, in which reference TRBV5-1 and TRBJ1-2 provide the parts outside the CDR3, is KAGVTQTPRYLIKTRGQQVTLSCSPISGHRSVSWYQQTPGQGLQFLFEYFSETQRNKGNFPGRFSGRQFSNSRSEMNVSTLELGDSALYLCASSLDRGNYGYTFGSGTRLTVV.

The chain has TRBV7-9 and TRBJ2-1; the D gene is possibly TRBD2 (6 bases). Germline V gene lookup returns CDR1 SEHNR and CDR2 FQNEAQ (reference sequence). V was clipped by 5 bases and J by 0 bases, with 17 bases between them. The CDR3 spans 17 residues. CDR3 DNA sequence: TGTGCCAGCAGCCAAACGCCTCTGGGGGGCTCCTACAATGAGCAGTTCTTC. Translated, it gives CASSQTPLGGSYNEQFF.

This clone appeared once. This chain joins TRBV6-1 and TRBJ2-7, with 7 nucleotides matching TRBD1. The ends lost 6 bases at V and 3 bases at J; junction bases unmatched: 5. Germline V lookup: CDR1 MNHNS, CDR2 SASEGT. The CDR3 consists of 13 residues. This chain's CDR3 is CASSVTGSYEQYF. For the CDR3, the DNA is TGTGCCAGCAGCGTGACAGGGAGCTACGAGCAGTACTTC.

The chain employs TRBV6-1 and TRBJ2-1; a possible D gene is TRBD1 (5 bases). The CDR3 is made up of 15 amino acids. The germline V and J ends were trimmed by 2 bases and 6 bases, with 14 bases remaining between them. Germline V CDR1 and CDR2: MNHNS, SASEGT. The CDR3 protein is CASSEPPGAVNEQFF. CDR3 bases: TGTGCCAGCAGTGAACCGCCTGGGGCCGTCAATGAGCAGTTCTTC.

Worth noting for this clone: The junction departs from the called germline gene at one end, perhaps through a read error. The gene calls are TRBV28 and TRBJ2-3, with a possible D match to TRBD1 (5 bases). Germline assignment: CDR1 MDHEN and CDR2 SYDVKM. The CDR3 is made up of 13 amino acids. The CDR3 spells CASSLRGTDTQYF. CDR3 bases: TGTGCCAGCAGTTTAAGGGGCACGGATACGCAGTATTTT. Drawing the rest from reference TRBV28 and TRBJ2-3, the complete variable domain is DVKVTQSSRYLVKRTGEKVFLECVQDMDHENMFWYRQDPGLGLRLIYFSYDVKMKEKGDIPEGYSVSREKKERFSLILESASTNQTSMYLCASSLRGTDTQYFGPGTRLTVL.

This clone was observed once. The CDR3 DNA sequence: TGCGCCAGCAGCTTAGGTAGCGACTACAATGAGCAGTTCTTC. Translating it yields CASSLGSDYNEQFF. This chain uses TRBV5-1 with TRBJ2-1; D possibly corresponds to TRBD2 (5 bases). Trimming took 2 bases from V and 3 from J, leaving 9 bases between them. CDR1 and CDR2 from the germline V gene are SGHRS and YFSETQ. The CDR3 loop spans 14 amino acids.

The CDR3 protein is CASSEGGNQPQHF. CDR3 DNA sequence: TGCGCCAGCAGTGAGGGGGGGAATCAGCCCCAGCATTTT. The rearrangement joins TRBV10-1 to TRBJ1-5; a weak D match, TRBD1 (5 bases). V lost 2 bases, J lost 4 bases, and 6 bases lay in between. This CDR3 comprises 13 residues. CDR1 is WNHNN and CDR2 is SYGVQD in the germline V gene (reference sequence).

This CDR3 is CASSEAGGLNQPQHF. CDR3 nucleotide sequence: TGTGCCAGCAGTGAGGCAGGGGGCCTCAATCAGCCCCAGCATTTT. This chain links TRBV2 with TRBJ1-5; TRBD1 matches at 8 bases. In germline, CDR1 is SNHLY, CDR2 FYNNEI. The V and J ends lost 3 bases and 3 bases, in that order; junction bases with no gene match: 4. The CDR3 contains 15 residues.

The gene calls are TRBV2 and TRBJ1-2, with 7 bases matching TRBD1. The CDR3 totals 16 residues. J lost 1 base, V lost 2 bases, and 7 bases had no gene match. Germline CDR1 is SNHLY and CDR2 is FYNNEI. CDR3 coding DNA: TGTGCCAGCAGTGAACAACAGGGGAATTTTAACTATGGCTACACCTTC. Translated, it gives CASSEQQGNFNYGYTF.

The rearrangement links TRBV5-1 to TRBJ1-1; the D is unclear. The CDR3 totals 13 residues. The V end was cut by 4 bases, the J end by 5 bases, with 12 bases between. Germline lookup yields CDR1 SGHRS and CDR2 YFSETQ. This CDR3 is CASSTGAETEAFF. The CDR3 region has the DNA TGCGCCAGCAGCACGGGAGCGGAAACTGAAGCTTTCTTT.

This chain connects TRBV11-3 to TRBJ1-2; TRBD1 might be the D (6 bases). Germline V gene lookup returns CDR1 SGHNT and CDR2 YENEEA. This CDR3 has 15 residues. V shed 6 bases and J shed 4 bases, with 18 bases lying between them. As DNA, the CDR3 is TGTGCCAGCAGTGATCCGGGCCAGGGGCTCTATGGCTACACCTTC. Translated: CASSDPGQGLYGYTF.

V and J are TRBV11-3 and TRBJ2-7; D might be TRBD2 (6 bases). The CDR3 totals 17 residues. From germline, CDR1 is SGHNT and CDR2 YENEEA. V was clipped by 6 bases and J by 0 bases, with 21 bases between them. The CDR3 loop reads CASRLKPKGLLSYEQYF. CDR3 nucleotides: TGTGCCAGCAGACTAAAACCAAAGGGACTTCTCTCCTACGAGCAGTACTTC.

The chain recombines TRBV4-2 with TRBJ2-1, with 10 bases lining up with TRBD2. V lost 0 bases to trimming and J lost 8 bases; unmatched junction nucleotides: 7. Germline V gene sequence: CDR1 LGHNA, CDR2 YNFKEQ. CDR3 size: 16 residues. The CDR3 DNA sequence: TGTGCCAGCAGCCAAGATCGTCTAGCGGGGGTGGATGAGCAGTTCTTC. Protein sequence: CASSQDRLAGVDEQFF.

The V call is TRBV14, the J call TRBJ2-7; 7 bases are a match to TRBD1. V was clipped by 0 bases and J by 0 bases; unmatched bases: 5. CDR1 is SGHDN and CDR2 is FVKESK in the germline V gene. There are 16 residues in the CDR3. The CDR3 DNA follows: TGTGCCAGCAGCCAAGAGACAGGGATAAGCTCCTACGAGCAGTACTTC. It specifies CASSQETGISSYEQYF. Using reference TRBV14 and TRBJ2-7 for the parts outside the CDR3, the full variable domain is EAGVTQFPSHSVIEKGQTVTLRCDPISGHDNLYWYRRVMGKEIKFLLHFVKESKQDESGMPNNRFLAERTGGTYSTLKVQPAELEDSGVYFCASSQETGISSYEQYFGPGTRLTVT.

J is TRBJ2-3 and V is TRBV5-4, with TRBD1 matching over 8 bases. The germline gives CDR1 SGHNT, CDR2 YYREEE (reference sequence). Trimming cost V 6 bases and J 0 bases; bases outside gene matches: 9. CDR3 length: 16 amino acids. DNA for the CDR3: TGTGCCAGCACCCCCCCGGGGGACAGGAGCACAGATACGCAGTATTTT. It is translated as CASTPPGDRSTDTQYF.

The genes are TRBV5-1 and TRBJ2-1; maybe TRBD1 (5 bases). This CDR3 has 14 amino acids. The germline gives CDR1 SGHRS, CDR2 YFSETQ. V lost 4 bases, J lost 7 bases, and 15 bases lay in between. The CDR3, as DNA: TGCGCCAGCAGCGGAGACAGAGTAGGGAATGAGCAGTTCTTC. Translating gives CASSGDRVGNEQFF.

The J gene is TRBJ2-7, the V gene TRBV14; maybe TRBD2 (5 bases). The V gene lost 4 bases and the J gene lost 3 bases, with 19 bases spanning the gap. The germline CDR1 and CDR2 sequences are SGHDN and FVKESK. The CDR3 spans 16 residues. The CDR3 spells CASSLQGGILSYEQYF. The DNA for the CDR3 is TGTGCCAGCAGCCTCCAAGGAGGAATACTGAGCTACGAGCAGTACTTC.

The V call is TRBV7-9, the J call TRBJ2-5, with D possibly being TRBD1 (6 bases). The V gene's germline CDR1 is SEHNR and CDR2 FQNEAQ (reference sequence). This CDR3 contains 16 residues. The V end lost 1 base, the J end lost 6 bases, and 18 bases lay between the germline ends. CDR3 DNA: TGTGCCAGCAGCTTAGGGGCAGGGGCTACGAAACAGACCCAGTACTTC. Encoded protein: CASSLGAGATKQTQYF.

The V and J genes are TRBV27 and TRBJ2-3; D perhaps matches TRBD1 (5 bases). CDR1 is MNHEY, CDR2 SMNVEV, per germline (reference sequence). Trimming removed 2 bases from V and 2 bases from J, with 11 bases in between. The CDR3 covers 15 residues. This CDR3 reads CASSLATGLTDTQYF. The CDR3 nucleotides read TGTGCCAGCAGTTTAGCCACAGGCCTCACAGATACGCAGTATTTT.

This chain uses TRBV4-1 with TRBJ1-2; no reliable D call. The CDR3 contains 13 residues. Trimming shortened V by 8 bases and J by 2 bases, and 12 bases separated the two germline ends. Germline CDR1 MGHRA, CDR2 YSYEKL. In DNA form, the CDR3 reads TGCGCCAGCGCCGTGAGGGAGAACTATGGCTACACCTTC. This sequence encodes CASAVRENYGYTF.